One T cell receptor (beta chain) is described in this entry. Antigen specificity is unknown. This may come from a read error, since a much larger clone is one base off. RNA was extracted from bulk tissue without any cell sorting. The library came from three nested PCR rounds adapted from ARM-PCR protocols. Via MiXCR, TCRdb re-called the multiplex PCR reads, giving one row per CDR3 protein. The sample holds around 200,000 distinct CDR3 sequences, 70% to 75% seen once. This record comes from a study of tumor and adjacent non-tumor tissue in lung cancer. Study-wide background: There were about 12 adenocarcinoma, a couple of squamous cell carcinoma and 1 small cell lung cancer cases.

Study conclusions and caveats: Normal lung showed higher cumulative top 100 clone frequency than tumor.

This TCR was recovered from a man in his 60s with non-small cell lung cancer. The sequenced sample consisted of lung tumor tissue.

The CDR3 protein is CAGSETVVYGYTF. Here the CDR3 DNA reads TGTGCCGGCAGTGAAACAGTAGTCTATGGCTACACCTTC. The chain has TRBV6-1 and TRBJ1-2, with D uncertain. Germline CDR1 is MNHNS and CDR2 is SASEGT. The CDR3 sequence is 13 residues long.